This is a list of T cell receptor beta chains from one sample in a study of response to subunit inactivated influenza vaccine. One entry per CDR3 protein, called by TCRdb with MiXCR from the RT-PCR reads. The sample has 550,000 to 800,000 distinct CDR3 sequences, roughly 13% seen once. Sequencing used PBMCs from blood, obtained less than 15 days before vaccination. These receptors were taken from a man aged 50 or older who received an inactivated influenza vaccine. Each CDR3 is given without its conserved first and last residue. A D gene is named only where the DNA matches it firmly.

d_call: .
j_call: TRBJ2-2
cdr3_length: 14
v_call: TRBV12-5
cdr3_aa: ASGLARSRNTGELF

d_call: TRBD2
j_call: TRBJ2-3
cdr3_length: 17
v_call: TRBV4-3
cdr3_aa: ASSQVSLAGISFTDTQY

d_call: TRBD1
j_call: TRBJ2-3
cdr3_length: 11
v_call: TRBV30
cdr3_aa: AWSRYRGDTQY

d_call: TRBD2
j_call: TRBJ2-3
cdr3_length: 16
v_call: TRBV11-1
cdr3_aa: ASSSKVRLAGVQGTQY

d_call: TRBD1
j_call: TRBJ2-7
cdr3_length: 13
v_call: TRBV7-2
cdr3_aa: ASSLQGAVTYEQY

d_call: .
j_call: TRBJ1-5
cdr3_length: 12
v_call: TRBV12-3/TRBV12-4
cdr3_aa: ASSLARTHQPQH

d_call: .
j_call: TRBJ2-4
cdr3_length: 11
v_call: TRBV12-3/TRBV12-4
cdr3_aa: ATAARTKNIQY

d_call: .
j_call: TRBJ2-2
cdr3_length: 13
v_call: TRBV7-3
cdr3_aa: ASSRASQNTGELF

d_call: .
j_call: TRBJ2-2
cdr3_length: 13
v_call: TRBV4-2
cdr3_aa: ASSQGRQYTGELF

d_call: .
j_call: TRBJ2-1
cdr3_length: 17
v_call: TRBV11-2
cdr3_aa: ASSKKTTTGMDPLQCQF

d_call: TRBD2
j_call: TRBJ2-1
cdr3_length: 15
v_call: TRBV4-3
cdr3_aa: ASSQVHPLAGVDEQF

d_call: .
j_call: TRBJ2-1
cdr3_length: 12
v_call: TRBV2
cdr3_aa: ASSEGRILNEQF

d_call: .
j_call: TRBJ1-6
cdr3_length: 12
v_call: TRBV5-1
cdr3_aa: ASSLIGIDSPLH

d_call: TRBD1
j_call: TRBJ2-7
cdr3_length: 12
v_call: TRBV20-1
cdr3_aa: SAARQGKGGEQY

d_call: .
j_call: TRBJ2-7
cdr3_length: 13
v_call: TRBV11-2
cdr3_aa: ASSLVIGGGYEQY

d_call: .
j_call: TRBJ1-5
cdr3_length: 12
v_call: TRBV30
cdr3_aa: AWSPGQPYQPQH

d_call: .
j_call: TRBJ1-2
cdr3_length: 15
v_call: TRBV7-8
cdr3_aa: ASSLGSPYLGGDGYT

d_call: .
j_call: TRBJ2-4
cdr3_length: 14
v_call: TRBV15
cdr3_aa: ATSRWDNTNKNIQY

d_call: TRBD2
j_call: TRBJ2-1
cdr3_length: 12
v_call: TRBV29-1
cdr3_aa: SVGTSGKVNEQF

d_call: TRBD2
j_call: TRBJ2-7
cdr3_length: 14
v_call: TRBV7-2
cdr3_aa: ASSLGGLAGPYEQY

d_call: .
j_call: TRBJ2-2
cdr3_length: 13
v_call: TRBV10-3
cdr3_aa: AISETPSSTGELF

d_call: .
j_call: TRBJ2-1
cdr3_length: 12
v_call: TRBV5-1
cdr3_aa: ASSLGNNYNEQF

d_call: .
j_call: TRBJ2-3
cdr3_length: 12
v_call: TRBV7-3
cdr3_aa: ASSLTPRTDTQY

d_call: .
j_call: TRBJ2-3
cdr3_length: 11
v_call: TRBV7-6
cdr3_aa: ASSLEIWDTQY

d_call: TRBD2
j_call: TRBJ2-1
cdr3_length: 14
v_call: TRBV27
cdr3_aa: ASSLRASGGGDEQF

d_call: .
j_call: TRBJ2-2
cdr3_length: 12
v_call: TRBV7-9
cdr3_aa: ASSLDANTGELF

d_call: .
j_call: TRBJ2-5
cdr3_length: 12
v_call: TRBV7-2
cdr3_aa: ASSPWRAQETQY

d_call: .
j_call: TRBJ2-3
cdr3_length: 13
v_call: TRBV10-3
cdr3_aa: AIRQQGPRTDTQY